This T cell receptor (beta chain) came from a study of blood T cell repertoires in COVID-19. Across the study: Samples representing acute and convalescent COVID-19 were sourced from the United States, Italy and Spain. T cells, B-cell-depleted T cells, or PBMCs provided the cDNA or gDNA that served as material.

Authors' data handling: The authors estimated nucleated cell counts from reference gene primer amplification. Only in-frame clones appear in the TCRdb table, and some are missing; sequencing was by immunoSEQ multiplex PCR. That table furnishes V, J and clone size, whereas the DNA furnished D and trimming. The table lists around 100,000 clones, 70% to 80% of them singletons, with 31% in the top ten. V shed 5 bases and J 3 bases; nucleotides not matched to a gene: 1. The CDR3 runs to 12 residues. CDR1 is MNHEY, CDR2 SVGAGI, per germline. Sequenced: peripheral blood. The chain links TRBV6-5 to TRBJ2-7; 7 bases align to TRBD1. This TCR derives from a man in his 70s with active or convalescent COVID-19. The CDR3 DNA follows: TGTGCCAGCAGTAACAGGGGCTACGAGCAGTACTTC. As protein: CASSNRGYEQYF.